In this sample, the clone carrying this T cell receptor beta chain turned up many times. According to the study, TCR beta libraries were built with iRepertoire HTBI primers and CDR3-region Arm-PCR. TCRdb fed the multiplex PCR reads into MiXCR, producing one record per CDR3 protein. There are about 440,000 distinct CDR3 sequences in the sample; 15% occur only once, and about a sixth lies in the top ten. The CDR3 length is 15 residues. The V and J ends lost 1 base and 4 bases respectively, with 14 bases between them. Germline V gene data show CDR1 as KGHSH and CDR2 as LQKENI. This record belongs to a study of regulatory T cells in long-lasting Graves disease. As for time point: newly diagnosed GD, antithyroid drugs for less than 3 months. Generation of the TCR library employed RNA extracted from PBMCs. These sequences were also reported in another study, on T cells in Graves' hyperthyroidism and ophthalmopathy.

The origin of this receptor is a woman aged 25 to 39 with Graves disease. The V gene is TRBV18, the J gene TRBJ2-7; D is tentatively TRBD1 or TRBD2 (7 bases each). The material was peripheral blood mononuclear cells (PBMCs), obtained at new diagnosis, from a patient treated with antithyroid drugs. CDR3 sequence (DNA): TGTGCCAGCTCACCACGTCCAGGGGGGGCTTACGAGCAGTACTTC. Translating it yields CASSPRPGGAYEQYF.